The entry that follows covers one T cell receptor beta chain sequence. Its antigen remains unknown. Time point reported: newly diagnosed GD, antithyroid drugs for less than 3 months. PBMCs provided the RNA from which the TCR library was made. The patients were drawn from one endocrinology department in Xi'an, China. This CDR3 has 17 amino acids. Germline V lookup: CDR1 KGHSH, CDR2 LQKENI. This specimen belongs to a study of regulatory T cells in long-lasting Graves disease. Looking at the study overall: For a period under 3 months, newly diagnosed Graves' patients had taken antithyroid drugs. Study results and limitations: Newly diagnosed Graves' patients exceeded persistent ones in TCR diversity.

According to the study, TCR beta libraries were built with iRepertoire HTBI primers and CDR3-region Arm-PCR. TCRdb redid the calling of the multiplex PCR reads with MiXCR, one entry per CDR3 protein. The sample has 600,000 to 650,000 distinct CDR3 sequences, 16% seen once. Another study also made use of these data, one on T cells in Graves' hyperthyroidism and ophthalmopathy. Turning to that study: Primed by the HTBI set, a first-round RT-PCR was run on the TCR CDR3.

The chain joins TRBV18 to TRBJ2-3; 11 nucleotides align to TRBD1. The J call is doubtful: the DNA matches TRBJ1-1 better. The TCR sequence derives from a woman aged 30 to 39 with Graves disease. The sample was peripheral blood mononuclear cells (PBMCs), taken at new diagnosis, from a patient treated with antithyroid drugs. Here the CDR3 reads CASSPGQGALFFTEAFF. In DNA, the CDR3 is TGTGCCAGCTCACCAGGACAGGGGGCCTTGTTCTTCACTGAAGCTTTCTTT.